This T cell receptor (beta chain) was captured by sequencing in a study of blood T cell repertoires in COVID-19. Original processing methods: Estimates of nucleated cell counts were drawn from the amplification of reference gene primers. Some clones are missing from TCRdb's copy, which holds only in-frame ones; the method was immunoSEQ multiplex PCR. That table supplies the V and J calls and clone size; D and trimming were determined from the DNA. The table lists around 140,000 clones, around 88% of them singletons. This CDR3 spans 16 amino acids. J gave up 5 bases and V 0 bases, and 8 bases lay outside the gene matches. Germline CDR1 reads LNHNV; CDR2 reads YYDKDF (reference sequence).

Sequencing input: peripheral blood. J is TRBJ2-7 and V is TRBV15; 9 bases are a match to TRBD1. This sequence originates from a human donor in a cohort sampled during active COVID-19. This CDR3 is CATSRDYGTGLHEQYF. The CDR3, as DNA: TGTGCCACCAGCAGAGATTACGGGACAGGGCTCCACGAGCAGTACTTC.